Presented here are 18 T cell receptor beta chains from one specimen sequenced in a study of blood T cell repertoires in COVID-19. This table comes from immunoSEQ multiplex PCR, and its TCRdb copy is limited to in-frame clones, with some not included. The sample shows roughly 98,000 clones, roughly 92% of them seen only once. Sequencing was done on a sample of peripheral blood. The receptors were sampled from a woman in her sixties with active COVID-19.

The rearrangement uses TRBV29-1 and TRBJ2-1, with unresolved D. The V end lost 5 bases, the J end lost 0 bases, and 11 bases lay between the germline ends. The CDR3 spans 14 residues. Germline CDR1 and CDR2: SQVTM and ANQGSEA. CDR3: CSVQMLSSYNEQFF. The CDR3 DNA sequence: TGCAGCGTTCAAATGCTAAGCTCCTACAATGAGCAGTTCTTC.

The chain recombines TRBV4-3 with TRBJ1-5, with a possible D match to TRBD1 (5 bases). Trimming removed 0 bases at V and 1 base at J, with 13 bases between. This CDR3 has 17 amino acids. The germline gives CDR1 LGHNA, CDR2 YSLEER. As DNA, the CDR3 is TGCGCCAGCAGCCAAGATCACGCGGGGGAGAGCAATCAGCCCCAGCATTTT. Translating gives CASSQDHAGESNQPQHF.

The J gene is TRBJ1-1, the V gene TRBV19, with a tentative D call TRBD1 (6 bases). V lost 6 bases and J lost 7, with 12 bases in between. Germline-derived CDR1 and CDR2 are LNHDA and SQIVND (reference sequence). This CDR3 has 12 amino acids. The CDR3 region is CASRPGVGEAFF. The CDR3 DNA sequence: TGTGCCAGTAGACCAGGGGTAGGTGAAGCTTTCTTT.

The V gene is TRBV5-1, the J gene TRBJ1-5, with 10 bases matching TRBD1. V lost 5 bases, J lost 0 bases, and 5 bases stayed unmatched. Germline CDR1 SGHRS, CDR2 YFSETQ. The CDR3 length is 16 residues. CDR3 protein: CASRGGQGDSNQPQHF. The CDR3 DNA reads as TGCGCCAGCAGAGGTGGACAGGGGGATAGCAATCAGCCCCAGCATTTT.

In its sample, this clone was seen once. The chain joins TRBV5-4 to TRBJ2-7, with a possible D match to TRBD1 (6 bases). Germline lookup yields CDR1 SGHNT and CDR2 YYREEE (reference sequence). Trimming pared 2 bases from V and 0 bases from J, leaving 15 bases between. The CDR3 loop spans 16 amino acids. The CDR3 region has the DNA TGTGCCAGCAGCTTAAACAGGGCTATGAGCTCCTACGAGCAGTACTTC. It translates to CASSLNRAMSSYEQYF.

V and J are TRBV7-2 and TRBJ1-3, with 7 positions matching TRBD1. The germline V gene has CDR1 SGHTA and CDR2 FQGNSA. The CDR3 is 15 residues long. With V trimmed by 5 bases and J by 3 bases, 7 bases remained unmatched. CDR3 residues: CASSAQGGGGNTIYF. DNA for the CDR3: TGTGCCAGCAGCGCCCAGGGGGGTGGTGGAAACACCATATATTTT.

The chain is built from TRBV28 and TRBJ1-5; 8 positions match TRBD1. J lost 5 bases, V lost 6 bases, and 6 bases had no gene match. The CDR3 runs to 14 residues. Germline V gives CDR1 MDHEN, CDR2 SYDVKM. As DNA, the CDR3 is TGTGCCAGCAGCCTTAACAGGGGGTATCAGCCCCAGCATTTT. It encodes CASSLNRGYQPQHF. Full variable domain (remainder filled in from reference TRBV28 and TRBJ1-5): DVKVTQSSRYLVKRTGEKVFLECVQDMDHENMFWYRQDPGLGLRLIYFSYDVKMKEKGDIPEGYSVSREKKERFSLILESASTNQTSMYLCASSLNRGYQPQHFGDGTRLSIL.

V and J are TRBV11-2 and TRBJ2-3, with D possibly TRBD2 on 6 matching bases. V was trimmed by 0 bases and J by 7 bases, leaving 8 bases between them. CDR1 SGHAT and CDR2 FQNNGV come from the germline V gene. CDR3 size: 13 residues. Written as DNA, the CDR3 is TGTGCCAGCAGCTTAGAACGGGGGAATACGCAGTATTTT. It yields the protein CASSLERGNTQYF.

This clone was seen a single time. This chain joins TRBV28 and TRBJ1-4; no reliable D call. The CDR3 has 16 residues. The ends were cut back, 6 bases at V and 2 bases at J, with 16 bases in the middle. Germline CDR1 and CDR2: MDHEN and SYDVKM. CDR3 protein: CASSPRQWFTNEKLFF. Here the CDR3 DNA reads TGTGCCAGCAGCCCTCGACAATGGTTTACTAATGAAAAACTGTTTTTT. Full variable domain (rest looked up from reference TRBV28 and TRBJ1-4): DVKVTQSSRYLVKRTGEKVFLECVQDMDHENMFWYRQDPGLGLRLIYFSYDVKMKEKGDIPEGYSVSREKKERFSLILESASTNQTSMYLCASSPRQWFTNEKLFFGSGTQLSVL.

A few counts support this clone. Here the CDR3 DNA reads TGTGCCAGCAGCCGACCGGGACAAAAAGCTTTCTTT. It is translated as CASSRPGQKAFF. The rearrangement joins TRBV6-5 to TRBJ1-1; the D gene is possibly TRBD1 (6 bases). The ends were cut back, 6 bases at V and 9 bases at J, with 14 bases in the middle. The CDR3 spans 12 residues. Germline CDR1 and CDR2: MNHEY and SVGAGI.

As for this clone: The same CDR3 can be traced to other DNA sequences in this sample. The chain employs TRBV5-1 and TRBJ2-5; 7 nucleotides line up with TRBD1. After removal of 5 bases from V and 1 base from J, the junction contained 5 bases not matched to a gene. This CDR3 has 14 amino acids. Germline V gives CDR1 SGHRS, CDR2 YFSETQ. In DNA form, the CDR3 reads TGCGCCAGCAGTCCGGGACAGCCCCAAGAGACCCAGTACTTC. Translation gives CASSPGQPQETQYF. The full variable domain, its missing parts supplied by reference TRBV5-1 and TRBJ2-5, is KAGVTQTPRYLIKTRGQQVTLSCSPISGHRSVSWYQQTPGQGLQFLFEYFSETQRNKGNFPGRFSGRQFSNSRSEMNVSTLELGDSALYLCASSPGQPQETQYFGPGTRLLVL.

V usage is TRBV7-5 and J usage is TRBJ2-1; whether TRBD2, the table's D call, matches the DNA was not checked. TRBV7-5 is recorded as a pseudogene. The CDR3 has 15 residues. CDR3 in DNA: TGTGCCAGAAGCTCTAGCGGGAGGGCCGACAATGAGCAGTTCTTC. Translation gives CARSSSGRADNEQFF.

CDR3 DNA: TGCGCCAGCAGCTACGAGGTGAACACTGAAGCTTTCTTT. Translated: CASSYEVNTEAFF. The chain recombines TRBV5-1 with TRBJ1-1; D unresolved. Looked up from germline, CDR1 is SGHRS and CDR2 is YFSETQ. This CDR3 region has 13 residues. V gave up 3 bases and J gave up 0 bases, with 6 bases separating them.

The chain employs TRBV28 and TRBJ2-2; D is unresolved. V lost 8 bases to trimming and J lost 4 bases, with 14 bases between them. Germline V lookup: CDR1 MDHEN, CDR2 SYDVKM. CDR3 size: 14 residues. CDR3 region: CASESVRSTGELFF. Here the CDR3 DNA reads TGTGCCAGCGAGTCGGTGCGTTCCACCGGGGAGCTGTTTTTT.

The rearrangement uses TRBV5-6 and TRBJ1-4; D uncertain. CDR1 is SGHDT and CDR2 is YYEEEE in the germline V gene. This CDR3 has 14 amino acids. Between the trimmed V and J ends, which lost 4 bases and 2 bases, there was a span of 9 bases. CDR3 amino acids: CASSRGITNEKLFF. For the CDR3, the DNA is TGTGCCAGCAGCCGGGGAATCACTAATGAAAAACTGTTTTTT.

The DNA for the CDR3 is TGCGCCAGCAGCCAGTCCCCCCAGGGATATGAGCAGTTCTTC. This encodes CASSQSPQGYEQFF. The chain recombines TRBV4-3 with TRBJ2-1, with a tentative D call TRBD1 (5 bases). CDR1 is LGHNA and CDR2 is YSLEER in the germline V gene. The V end lost 3 bases, the J end lost 8 bases, and 14 bases lay between the germline ends. The CDR3 sequence is 14 residues long.

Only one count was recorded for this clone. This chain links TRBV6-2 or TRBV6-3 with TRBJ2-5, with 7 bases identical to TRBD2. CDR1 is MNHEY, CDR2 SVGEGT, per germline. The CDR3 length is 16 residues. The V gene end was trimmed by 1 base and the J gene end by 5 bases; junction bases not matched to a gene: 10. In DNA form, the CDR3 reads TGTGCCAGCAGTTACTGGGAGGGGACGATTGAGGAGACCCAGTACTTC. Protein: CASSYWEGTIEETQYF.

The CDR3 DNA is TGTGCCAGCAGTGTGACAGGGGGCTCCTCTACTGGGGAGCTGTTTTTT. As protein: CASSVTGGSSTGELFF. The chain couples TRBV25-1 to TRBJ2-2; 10 bases match TRBD1. The germline CDR1 and CDR2 sequences are MGHDK and SYGVNS. Unmatched junction bases numbered 10, after V lost 4 bases and J lost 8 bases. CDR3 size: 16 residues.